Below, 2 T cell receptor beta chains from the same sample are listed, as sequenced in a study of cytomegalovirus exposure and HLA in healthy donors listed by TCRdb under 2017. The library was made by the immunoSEQ multiplex PCR assay. A mixture of 60 forward primers for TCR Vbeta segments and 13 reverse primers for TCR Jbeta segments was used in the multiplex PCR. TCRdb took this table from immuneACCESS and kept in-frame rearrangements with V and J called. Such tables lack part of the clones; where checked against another copy, unresolved V genes explain under half of the gap, and the rest is unexplained. This sample is represented by over 150,000 clones; 79% of them were singletons. Less than 10% of the sample is in the top ten clones. The sample consisted of PBMCs. The receptors were gathered from a man aged 25-40 years in good health and CMV-seropositive.

This chain uses TRBV4-2 with TRBJ1-3; maybe TRBD1 (5 bases). The CDR3 length is 16 residues. Germline assignment: CDR1 LGHNA and CDR2 YNFKEQ. The V end was cut by 0 bases, the J end by 3 bases, with 12 bases between. The CDR3 nucleotides read TGTGCCAGCAGCCAAGAGGGGTTGCAGGGTGGAAACACCATATATTTT. Encoded protein: CASSQEGLQGGNTIYF.

This clone turned up a few times. The chain has TRBV10-1 and TRBJ2-5; D is unclear. The CDR3 covers 13 residues. CDR1 and CDR2 from the germline V gene are WNHNN and SYGVQD (reference sequence). V lost 4 bases and J lost 2, with 8 bases in between. CDR3 loop: CASSARQQETQYF. CDR3 sequence (DNA): TGCGCCAGCAGTGCACGCCAGCAAGAGACCCAGTACTTC.